This entry is about one T cell receptor (beta chain). What it recognizes is unknown. This entry is derived from a study of blood T cells in healthy people across ages. PBMCs were isolated at a quantity of at least 7 million per sample. Study-wide results and caveats: Versus aged donors, long-lived donors had higher diversity and more naive CD4+ cells. Investigators viewed diversity estimates from one million T cells as underestimates, the study reported.

A second PCR of 7 to 11 cycles used a sample-barcoded 5' primer and a J-beta primer mix. TCRdb used MiXCR to reprocess the 5' RACE reads, holding one entry per CDR3 protein. The sample lists 760,000 or so distinct CDR3 sequences; about 25% were seen once. The CDR3 has 15 amino acids. Germline CDR1 is MNHNS and CDR2 is SASEGT. The data were also submitted as part of a second study, on T cells of mothers and their children.

The sequence was obtained from a boy younger than 18 in good health. The V call is TRBV6-1, the J call TRBJ2-5, with TRBD1 as a possible D gene (5 bases). The assigned J gene may be wrong: the sequence end matches TRBJ2-7 better. The sample was blood. The CDR3 DNA is TGTGCCAGCAACCTAAGGCAGGGCAACGACTACGAGCAGTACTTC. It yields the protein CASNLRQGNDYEQYF.